The clone carrying this T cell receptor beta chain was seen many times. The antigen is undetermined. Known numbers of the T cell clone KT2 were added to PBMC. Different KT2-to-PBMC ratios were created with a constant PBMC count. Each cDNA got a UMI-containing oligo ligated at its 3' end. First-round PCR used about 4 cycles and beta primers RC1.1 and RC1.2 covering TRBC1 and TRBC2. Each CDR3 protein is one row after TCRdb ran MiXCR on the UMI-ligation and nested PCR reads. The data contain about 30,000 distinct CDR3 sequences, 6% to 9.5% of them singletons. This entry belongs to a study of quantifying T cell responses using KT2 cells. Whole-study context: RNA was reverse transcribed with TCR alpha and beta constant-region primers.

The study's findings and limits: The number of KT2 alpha and beta sequences was a linear function of input KT2 cells. KT2 sequences were detected down to about one KT2 cell per 100,000 PBMC.

The CDR3 runs 14 residues. The V and J ends lost 8 bases and 5 bases respectively, with 18 bases between them. The V gene is TRBV12-3 or TRBV12-4, the J gene TRBJ1-1, with D maybe TRBD1 (5 bases). The receptor comes from a human donor. The specimen was PBMCs spiked with cells of the T cell clone KT2. The CDR3 sequence: CASRVRNQGTEAFF. For the CDR3, the DNA is TGTGCCAGCCGAGTGCGAAACCAGGGAACTGAAGCTTTCTTT.